A single sample gave rise to the 4 T cell receptor beta chains below, sequenced in a study of T cells after yellow fever vaccination. One entry per CDR3 protein results from TCRdb running MiXCR on the 5' RACE reads. The sample comprises about 300,000 distinct CDR3 sequences, around 10% of which are singletons, and 3% to 3.5% rests with the top ten. This material consisted of CD4+ T cells sorted from PBMCs, taken 5 days after the yellow fever booster vaccination. All receptors come from a man younger than 35 who received the YFV17D yellow fever vaccine.

This chain uses TRBV2 with TRBJ1-1; maybe TRBD1 (6 bases). The CDR3 runs 12 residues. In germline, CDR1 is SNHLY, CDR2 FYNNEI. V was trimmed by 5 bases and J by 8 bases, leaving 12 bases between them. CDR3 DNA sequence: TGTGCCAGCAGTATATCAACAGGGGAAGCTTTCTTT. This sequence encodes CASSISTGEAFF.

In this sample, this clonotype turned up many times. V gene TRBV7-6 combines with J gene TRBJ2-5; the D gene is possibly TRBD2 (7 bases). This CDR3 is 16 amino acids long. Trimming shortened V by 2 bases and J by 3 bases, and 16 bases separated the two germline ends. The germline CDR1 and CDR2 sequences are SGHVS and FNYEAQ. DNA for the CDR3: TGTGCCAGCAGCTTAACGGGGGGCCGAGGGAAAGAGACCCAGTACTTC. This translates into CASSLTGGRGKETQYF.

Many counts were recorded for this clonotype. V and J are TRBV5-4 and TRBJ2-1; perhaps TRBD1 as D (5 bases). This CDR3 is 17 amino acids long. The germline V gene encodes CDR1 SGHNT and CDR2 YYREEE (reference sequence). V dropped 4 bases and J dropped 4 bases, with 21 bases sitting between them. CDR3 in amino acids: CASSLWTPGVGYNEQFF. In DNA, the CDR3 is TGTGCCAGCAGCCTTTGGACACCCGGAGTTGGGTACAATGAGCAGTTCTTC. The full variable domain, with the rest looked up from reference TRBV5-4 and TRBJ2-1, is ETGVTQSPTHLIKTRGQQVTLRCSSQSGHNTVSWYQQALGQGPQFIFQYYREEENGRGNFPPRFSGLQFPNYSSELNVNALELDDSALYLCASSLWTPGVGYNEQFFGPGTRLTVL.

This clonotype was counted only a few times. The V gene is TRBV3-1, the J gene TRBJ1-4; TRBD1 agrees at 8 bases. Looked up from germline, CDR1 is LGHDT and CDR2 is YNNKEL (reference sequence). CDR3 length equals 14 residues. V was pared by 3 bases and J by 5 bases, with 2 bases of the junction left unmatched. CDR3 nucleotide sequence: TGTGCCAGCAGCCATCGACAGGGGAATGAAAAACTGTTTTTT. This gives the protein CASSHRQGNEKLFF.